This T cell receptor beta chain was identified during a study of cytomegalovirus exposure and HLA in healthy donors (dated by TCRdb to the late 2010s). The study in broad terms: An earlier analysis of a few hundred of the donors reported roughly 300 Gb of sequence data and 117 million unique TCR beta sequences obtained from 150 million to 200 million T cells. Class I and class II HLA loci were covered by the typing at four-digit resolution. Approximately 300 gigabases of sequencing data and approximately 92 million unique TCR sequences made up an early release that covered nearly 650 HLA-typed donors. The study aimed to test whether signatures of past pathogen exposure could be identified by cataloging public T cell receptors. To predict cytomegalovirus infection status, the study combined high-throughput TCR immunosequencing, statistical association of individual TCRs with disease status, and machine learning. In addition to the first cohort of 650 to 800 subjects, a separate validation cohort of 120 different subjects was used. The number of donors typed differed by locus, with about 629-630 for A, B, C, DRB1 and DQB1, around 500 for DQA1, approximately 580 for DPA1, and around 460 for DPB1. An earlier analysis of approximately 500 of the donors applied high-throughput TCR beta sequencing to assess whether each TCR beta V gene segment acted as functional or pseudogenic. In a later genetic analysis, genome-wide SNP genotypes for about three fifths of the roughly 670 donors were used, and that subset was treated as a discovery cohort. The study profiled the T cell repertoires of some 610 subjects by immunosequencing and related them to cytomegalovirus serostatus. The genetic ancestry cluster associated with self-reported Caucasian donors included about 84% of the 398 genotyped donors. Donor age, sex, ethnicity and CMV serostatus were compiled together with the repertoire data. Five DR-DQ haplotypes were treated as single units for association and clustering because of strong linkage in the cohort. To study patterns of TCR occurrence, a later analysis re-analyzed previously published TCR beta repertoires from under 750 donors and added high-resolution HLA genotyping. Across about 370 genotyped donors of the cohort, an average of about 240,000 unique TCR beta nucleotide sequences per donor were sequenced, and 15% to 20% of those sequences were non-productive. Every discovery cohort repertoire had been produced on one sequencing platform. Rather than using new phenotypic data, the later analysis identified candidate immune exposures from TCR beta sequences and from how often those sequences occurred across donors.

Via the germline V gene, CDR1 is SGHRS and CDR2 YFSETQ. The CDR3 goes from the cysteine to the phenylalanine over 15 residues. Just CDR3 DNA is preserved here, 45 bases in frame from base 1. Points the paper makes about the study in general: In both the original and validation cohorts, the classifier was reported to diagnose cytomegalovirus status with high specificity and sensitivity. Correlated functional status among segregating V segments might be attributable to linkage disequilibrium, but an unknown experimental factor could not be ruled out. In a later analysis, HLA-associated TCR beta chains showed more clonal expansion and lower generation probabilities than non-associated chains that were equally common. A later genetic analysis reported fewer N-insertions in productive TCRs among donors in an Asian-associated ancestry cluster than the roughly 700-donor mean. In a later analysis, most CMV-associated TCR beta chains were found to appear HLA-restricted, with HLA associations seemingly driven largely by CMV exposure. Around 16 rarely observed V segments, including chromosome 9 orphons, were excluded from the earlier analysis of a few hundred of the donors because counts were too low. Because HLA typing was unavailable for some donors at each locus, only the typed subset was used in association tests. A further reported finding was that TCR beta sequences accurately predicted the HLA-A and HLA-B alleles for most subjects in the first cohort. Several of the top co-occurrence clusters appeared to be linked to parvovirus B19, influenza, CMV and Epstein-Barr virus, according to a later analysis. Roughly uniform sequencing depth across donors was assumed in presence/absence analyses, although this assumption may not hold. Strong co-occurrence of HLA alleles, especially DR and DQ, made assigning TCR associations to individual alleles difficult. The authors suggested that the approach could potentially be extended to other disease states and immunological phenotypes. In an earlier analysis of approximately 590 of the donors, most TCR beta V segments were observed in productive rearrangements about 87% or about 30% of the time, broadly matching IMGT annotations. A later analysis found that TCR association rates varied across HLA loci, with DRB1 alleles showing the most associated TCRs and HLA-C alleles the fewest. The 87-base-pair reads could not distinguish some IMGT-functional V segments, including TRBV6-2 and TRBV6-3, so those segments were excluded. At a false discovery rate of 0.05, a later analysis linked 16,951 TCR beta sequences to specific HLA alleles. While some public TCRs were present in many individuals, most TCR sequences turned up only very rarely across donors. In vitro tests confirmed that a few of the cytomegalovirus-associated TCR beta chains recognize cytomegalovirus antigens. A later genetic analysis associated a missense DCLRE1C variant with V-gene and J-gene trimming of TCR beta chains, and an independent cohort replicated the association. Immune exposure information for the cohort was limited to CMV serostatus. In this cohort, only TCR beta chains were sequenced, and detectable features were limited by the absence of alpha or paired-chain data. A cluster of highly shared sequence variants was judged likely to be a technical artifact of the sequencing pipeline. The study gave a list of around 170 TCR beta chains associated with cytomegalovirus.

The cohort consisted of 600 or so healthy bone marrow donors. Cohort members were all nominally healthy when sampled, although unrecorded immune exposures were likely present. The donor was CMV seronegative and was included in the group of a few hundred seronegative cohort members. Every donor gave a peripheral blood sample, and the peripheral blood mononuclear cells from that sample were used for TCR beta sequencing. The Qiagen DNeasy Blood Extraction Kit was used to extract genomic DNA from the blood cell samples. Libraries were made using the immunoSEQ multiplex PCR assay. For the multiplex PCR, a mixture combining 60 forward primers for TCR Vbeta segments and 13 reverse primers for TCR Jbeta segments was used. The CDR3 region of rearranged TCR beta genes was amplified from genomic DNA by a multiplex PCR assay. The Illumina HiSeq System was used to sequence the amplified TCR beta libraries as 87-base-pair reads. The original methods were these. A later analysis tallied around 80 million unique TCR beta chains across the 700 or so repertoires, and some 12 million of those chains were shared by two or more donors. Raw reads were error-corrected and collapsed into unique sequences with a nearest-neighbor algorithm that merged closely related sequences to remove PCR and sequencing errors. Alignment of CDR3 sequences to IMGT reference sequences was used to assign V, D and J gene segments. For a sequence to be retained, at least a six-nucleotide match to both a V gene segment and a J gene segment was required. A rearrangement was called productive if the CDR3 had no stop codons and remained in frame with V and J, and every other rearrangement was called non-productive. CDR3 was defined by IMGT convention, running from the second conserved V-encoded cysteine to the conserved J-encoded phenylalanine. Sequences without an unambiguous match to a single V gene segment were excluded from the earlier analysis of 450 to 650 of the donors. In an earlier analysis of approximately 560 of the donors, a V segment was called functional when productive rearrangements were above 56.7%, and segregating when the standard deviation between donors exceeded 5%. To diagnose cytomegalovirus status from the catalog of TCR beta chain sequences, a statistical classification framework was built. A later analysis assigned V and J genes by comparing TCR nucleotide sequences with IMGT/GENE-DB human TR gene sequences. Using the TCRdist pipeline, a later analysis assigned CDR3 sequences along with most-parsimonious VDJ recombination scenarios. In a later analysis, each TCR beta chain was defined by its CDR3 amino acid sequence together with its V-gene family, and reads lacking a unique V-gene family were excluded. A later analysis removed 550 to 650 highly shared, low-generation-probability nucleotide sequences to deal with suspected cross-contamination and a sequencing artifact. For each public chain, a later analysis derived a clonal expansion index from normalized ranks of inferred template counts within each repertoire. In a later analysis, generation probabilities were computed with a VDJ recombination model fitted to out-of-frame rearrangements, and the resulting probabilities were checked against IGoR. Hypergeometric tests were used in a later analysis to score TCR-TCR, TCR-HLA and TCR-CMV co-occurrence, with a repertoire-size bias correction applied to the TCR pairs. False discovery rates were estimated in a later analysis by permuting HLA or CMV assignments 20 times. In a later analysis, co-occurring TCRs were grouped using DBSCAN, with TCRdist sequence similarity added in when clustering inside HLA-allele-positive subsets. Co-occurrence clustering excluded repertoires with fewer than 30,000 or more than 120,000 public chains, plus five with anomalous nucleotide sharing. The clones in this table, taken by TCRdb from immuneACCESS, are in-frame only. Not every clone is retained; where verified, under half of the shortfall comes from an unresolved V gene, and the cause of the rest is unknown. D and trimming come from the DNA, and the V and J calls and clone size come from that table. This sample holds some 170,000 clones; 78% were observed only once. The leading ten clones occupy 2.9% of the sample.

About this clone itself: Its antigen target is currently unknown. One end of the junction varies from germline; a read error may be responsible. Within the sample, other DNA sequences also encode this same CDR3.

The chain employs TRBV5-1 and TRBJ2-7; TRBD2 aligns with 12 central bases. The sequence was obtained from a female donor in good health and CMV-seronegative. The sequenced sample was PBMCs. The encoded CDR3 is CASSQRTSGVHEQYF. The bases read TGCGCTAGCAGCCAAAGGACTAGCGGGGTCCACGAGCAGTACTTC.